The clone carrying this T cell receptor (beta chain) showed up just a few times. What it recognizes is unknown. This CDR3 contains 15 residues. Germline loops: CDR1 ENHRY, CDR2 SYGVKD. V was pared by 4 bases and J by 1 base, with 14 bases between. The data belong to a study of tumor-infiltrating lymphocytes in localized non-small cell lung cancer. Regarding the study as a whole: No T-cell fraction difference was seen between IM1 and IM2 tumors.

Repertoires were generated with immunoSEQ multiplex PCR, while TCRdb's copy carries only in-frame clones and drops some. The table records roughly 14,000 clones, around 75% of them present only once. This sequence was found in a human donor with non-small cell lung cancer. The specimen sequenced was lung tumor tissue. The chain links TRBV10-3 to TRBJ2-7; D may be TRBD1 (6 bases). CDR3 sequence (DNA): TGTGCCATCAGTGCCCCCGGGACACGATCCTACGAGCAGTACTTC. Amino acid sequence: CAISAPGTRSYEQYF.